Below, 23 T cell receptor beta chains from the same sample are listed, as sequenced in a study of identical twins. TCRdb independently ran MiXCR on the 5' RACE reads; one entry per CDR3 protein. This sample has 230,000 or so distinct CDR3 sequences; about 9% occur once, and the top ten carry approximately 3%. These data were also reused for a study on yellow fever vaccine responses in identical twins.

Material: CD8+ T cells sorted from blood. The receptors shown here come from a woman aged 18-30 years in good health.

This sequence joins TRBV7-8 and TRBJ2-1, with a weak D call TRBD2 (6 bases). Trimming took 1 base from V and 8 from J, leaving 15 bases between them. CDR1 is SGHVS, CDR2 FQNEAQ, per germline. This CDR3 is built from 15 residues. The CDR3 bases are TGTGCCAGCAGCTTAGTGGGACTCTCCGTGGATGAGCAGTTCTTC. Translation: CASSLVGLSVDEQFF.

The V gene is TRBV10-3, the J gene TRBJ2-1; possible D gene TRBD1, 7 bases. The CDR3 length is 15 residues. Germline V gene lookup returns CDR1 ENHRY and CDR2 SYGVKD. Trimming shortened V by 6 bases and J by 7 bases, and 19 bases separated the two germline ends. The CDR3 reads CAIRSRDSLGNEQFF. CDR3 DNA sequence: TGTGCCATCAGGTCGCGGGACAGCCTTGGGAATGAGCAGTTCTTC.

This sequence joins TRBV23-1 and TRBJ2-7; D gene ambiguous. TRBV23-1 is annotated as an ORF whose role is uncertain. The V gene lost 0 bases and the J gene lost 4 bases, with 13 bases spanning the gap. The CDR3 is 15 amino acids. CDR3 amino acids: CASSQSPRHGYEQYF. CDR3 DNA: TGCGCCAGCAGTCAATCGCCTAGACACGGTTACGAGCAGTACTTC.

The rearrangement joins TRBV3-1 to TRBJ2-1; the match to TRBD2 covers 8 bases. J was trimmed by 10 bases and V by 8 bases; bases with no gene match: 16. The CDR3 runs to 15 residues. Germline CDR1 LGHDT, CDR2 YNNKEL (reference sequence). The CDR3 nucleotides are TGTGCCAGCCGGGAGGGGCGGCGTTTTTGGGGAGAGCAGTTCTTC. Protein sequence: CASREGRRFWGEQFF.

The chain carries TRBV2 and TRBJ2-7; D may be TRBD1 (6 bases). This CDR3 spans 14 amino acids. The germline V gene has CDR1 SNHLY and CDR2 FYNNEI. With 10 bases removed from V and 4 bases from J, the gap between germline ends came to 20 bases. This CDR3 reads CANAEDRHSYEQYF. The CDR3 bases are TGTGCCAACGCCGAGGACAGACACTCTTACGAGCAGTACTTC.

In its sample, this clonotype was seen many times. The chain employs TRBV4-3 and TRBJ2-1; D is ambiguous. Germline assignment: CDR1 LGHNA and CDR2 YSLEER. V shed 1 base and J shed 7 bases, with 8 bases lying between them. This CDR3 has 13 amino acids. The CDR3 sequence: CASSQGLINEQFF. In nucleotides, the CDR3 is TGCGCCAGCAGCCAAGGGTTGATTAATGAGCAGTTCTTC.

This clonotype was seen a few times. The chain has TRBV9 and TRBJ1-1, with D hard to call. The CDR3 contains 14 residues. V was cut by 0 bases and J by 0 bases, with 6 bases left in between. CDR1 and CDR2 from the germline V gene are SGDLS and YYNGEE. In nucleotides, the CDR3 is TGTGCCAGCAGCGTAGGCCGCTTGAACACTGAAGCTTTCTTT. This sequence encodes CASSVGRLNTEAFF. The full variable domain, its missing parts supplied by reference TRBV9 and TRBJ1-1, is DSGVTQTPKHLITATGQRVTLRCSPRSGDLSVYWYQQSLDQGLQFLIQYYNGEERAKGNILERFSAQQFPDLHSELNLSSLELGDSALYFCASSVGRLNTEAFFGQGTRLTVV.

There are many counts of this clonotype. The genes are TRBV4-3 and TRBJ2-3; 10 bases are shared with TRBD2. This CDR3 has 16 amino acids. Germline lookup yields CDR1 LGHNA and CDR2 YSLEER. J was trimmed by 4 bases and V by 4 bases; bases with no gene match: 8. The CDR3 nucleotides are TGCGCCAGCAGCCCTCTTGAAGCGGGAGGGCCAGATACGCAGTATTTT. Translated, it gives CASSPLEAGGPDTQYF.

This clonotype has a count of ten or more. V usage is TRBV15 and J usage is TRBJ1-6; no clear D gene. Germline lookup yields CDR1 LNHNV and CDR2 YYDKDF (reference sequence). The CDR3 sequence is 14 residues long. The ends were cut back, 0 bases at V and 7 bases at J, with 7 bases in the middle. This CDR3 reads CATSRDRSNSPLHF. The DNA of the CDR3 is TGTGCCACCAGCAGAGACAGGAGCAATTCACCCCTCCACTTT.

The CDR3 region has the DNA TGCGCCAGCACAGAACTGGGACAGAGGGGAGAGCAGTACTTC. It encodes CASTELGQRGEQYF. This chain links TRBV5-1 with TRBJ2-7; 7 nucleotides agree with TRBD1. There are 14 residues in the CDR3. Per the germline V gene, CDR1 is SGHRS and CDR2 is YFSETQ. Trimming at V came to 6 bases and at J to 7 bases, leaving 13 bases not matched to a gene.

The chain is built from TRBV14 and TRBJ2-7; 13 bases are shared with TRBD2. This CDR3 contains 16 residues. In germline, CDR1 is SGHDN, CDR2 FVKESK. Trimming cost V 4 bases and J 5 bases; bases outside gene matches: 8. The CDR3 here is CASSPEGLAGFNEQYF. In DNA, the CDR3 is TGTGCCAGCAGCCCCGAGGGACTAGCGGGATTTAACGAGCAGTACTTC.

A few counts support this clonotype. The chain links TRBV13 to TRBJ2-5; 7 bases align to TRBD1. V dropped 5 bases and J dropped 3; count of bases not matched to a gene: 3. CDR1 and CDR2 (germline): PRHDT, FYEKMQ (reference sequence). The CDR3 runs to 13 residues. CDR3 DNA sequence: TGTGCCAGCAGCAAGGGACAGAAAGAGACCCAGTACTTC. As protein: CASSKGQKETQYF.

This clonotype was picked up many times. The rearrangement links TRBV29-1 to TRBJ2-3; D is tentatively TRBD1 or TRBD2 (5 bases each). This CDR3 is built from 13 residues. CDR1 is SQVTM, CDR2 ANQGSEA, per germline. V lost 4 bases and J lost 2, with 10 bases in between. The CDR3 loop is CSVGGLNTDTQYF. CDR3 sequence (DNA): TGCAGCGTTGGGGGGTTGAACACAGATACGCAGTATTTT.

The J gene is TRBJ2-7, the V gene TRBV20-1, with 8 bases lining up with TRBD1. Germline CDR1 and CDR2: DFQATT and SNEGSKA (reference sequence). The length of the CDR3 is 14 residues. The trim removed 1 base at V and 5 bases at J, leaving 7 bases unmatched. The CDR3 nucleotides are TGCAGTGCTAGAGTGGAGGACAGGGTCGACGAGCAGTACTTC. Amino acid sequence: CSARVEDRVDEQYF.

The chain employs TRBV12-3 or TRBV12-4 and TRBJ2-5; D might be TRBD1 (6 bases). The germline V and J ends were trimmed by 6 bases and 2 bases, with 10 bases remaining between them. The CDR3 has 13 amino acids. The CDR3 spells CASRRDTQETQYF. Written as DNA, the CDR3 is TGTGCCAGCAGACGGGACACGCAAGAGACCCAGTACTTC.

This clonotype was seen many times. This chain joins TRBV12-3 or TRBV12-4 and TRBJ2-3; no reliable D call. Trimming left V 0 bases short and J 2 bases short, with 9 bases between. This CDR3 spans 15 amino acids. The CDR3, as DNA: TGTGCCAGCAGTTTAGCGCCGGGTTCCACAGATACGCAGTATTTT. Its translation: CASSLAPGSTDTQYF.

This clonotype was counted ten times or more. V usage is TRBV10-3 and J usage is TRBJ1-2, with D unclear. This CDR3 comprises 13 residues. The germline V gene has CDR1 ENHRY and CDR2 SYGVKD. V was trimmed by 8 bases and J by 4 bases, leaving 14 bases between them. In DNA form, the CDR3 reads TGTGCCATCGAATCTGACGCGGGCTATGGCTACACCTTC. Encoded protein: CAIESDAGYGYTF.

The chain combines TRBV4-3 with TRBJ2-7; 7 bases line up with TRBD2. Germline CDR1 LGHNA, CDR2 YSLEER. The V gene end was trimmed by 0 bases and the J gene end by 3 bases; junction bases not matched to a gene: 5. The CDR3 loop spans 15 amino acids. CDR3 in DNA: TGCGCCAGCAGCCAAGATTCGGGGGGAAACTACGAGCAGTACTTC. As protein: CASSQDSGGNYEQYF.

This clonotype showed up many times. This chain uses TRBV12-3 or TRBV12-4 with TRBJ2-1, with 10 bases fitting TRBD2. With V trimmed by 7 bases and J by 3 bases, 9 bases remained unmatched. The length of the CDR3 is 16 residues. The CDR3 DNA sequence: TGTGCCAGCACACGATCTGGGACTAGCGACTACAATGAGCAGTTCTTC. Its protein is CASTRSGTSDYNEQFF.

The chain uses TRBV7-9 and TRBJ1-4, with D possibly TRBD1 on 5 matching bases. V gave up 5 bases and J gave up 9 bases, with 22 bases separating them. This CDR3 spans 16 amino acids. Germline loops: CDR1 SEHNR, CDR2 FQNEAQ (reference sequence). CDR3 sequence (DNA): TGTGCCAGCAGCCCTCAGGGCCAGGGAGGCTACCAAAAACTGTTTTTT. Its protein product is CASSPQGQGGYQKLFF.

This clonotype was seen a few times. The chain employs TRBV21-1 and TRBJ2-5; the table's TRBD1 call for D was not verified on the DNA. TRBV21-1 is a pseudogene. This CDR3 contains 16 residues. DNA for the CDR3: TGTGCCAGCAGCAAAGCCGCAGGGAACAGTGTGGAGACCCAGTACTTC. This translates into CASSKAAGNSVETQYF.

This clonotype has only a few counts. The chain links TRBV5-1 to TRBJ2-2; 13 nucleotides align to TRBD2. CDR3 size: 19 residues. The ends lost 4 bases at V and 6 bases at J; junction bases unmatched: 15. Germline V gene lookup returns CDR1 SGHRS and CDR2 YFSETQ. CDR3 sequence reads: CASSPGLAGVVHLPGELFF. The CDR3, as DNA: TGCGCCAGCAGCCCCGGACTAGCGGGGGTAGTACACCTCCCCGGGGAGCTGTTTTTT.

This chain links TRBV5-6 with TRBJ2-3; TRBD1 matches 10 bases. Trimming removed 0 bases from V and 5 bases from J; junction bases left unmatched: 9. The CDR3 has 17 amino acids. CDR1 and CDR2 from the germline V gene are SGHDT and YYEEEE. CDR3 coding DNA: TGTGCCAGCAGCTTGGTTTGGACAGGGGGATTGGGAGATACGCAGTATTTT. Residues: CASSLVWTGGLGDTQYF.